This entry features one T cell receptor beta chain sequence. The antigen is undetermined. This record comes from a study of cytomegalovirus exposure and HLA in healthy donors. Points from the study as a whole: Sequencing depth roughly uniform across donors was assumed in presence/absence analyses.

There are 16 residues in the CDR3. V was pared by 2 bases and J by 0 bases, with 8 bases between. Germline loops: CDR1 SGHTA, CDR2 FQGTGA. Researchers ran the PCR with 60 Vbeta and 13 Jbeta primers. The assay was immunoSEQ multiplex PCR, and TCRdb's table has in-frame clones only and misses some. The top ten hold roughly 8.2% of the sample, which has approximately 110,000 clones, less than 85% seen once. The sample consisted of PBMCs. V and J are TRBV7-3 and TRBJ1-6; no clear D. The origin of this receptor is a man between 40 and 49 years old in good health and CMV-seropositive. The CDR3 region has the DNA TGTGCCAGCAGCTTATTTGGTAGCTCCTATAATTCACCCCTCCACTTT. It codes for CASSLFGSSYNSPLHF.